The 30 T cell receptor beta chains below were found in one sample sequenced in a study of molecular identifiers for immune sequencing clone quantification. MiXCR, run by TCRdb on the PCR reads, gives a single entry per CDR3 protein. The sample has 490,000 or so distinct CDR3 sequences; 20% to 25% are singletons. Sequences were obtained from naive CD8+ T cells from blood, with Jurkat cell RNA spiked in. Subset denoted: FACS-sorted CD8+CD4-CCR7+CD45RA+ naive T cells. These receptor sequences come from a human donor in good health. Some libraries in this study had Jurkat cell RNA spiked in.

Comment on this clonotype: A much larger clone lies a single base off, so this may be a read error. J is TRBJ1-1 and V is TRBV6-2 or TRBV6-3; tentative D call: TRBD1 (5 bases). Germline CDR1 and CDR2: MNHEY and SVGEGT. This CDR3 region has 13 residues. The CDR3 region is CASVDSLDTEASF. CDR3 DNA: TGTGCCAGCGTTGACAGTTTGGACACTGAAGCTTCCTTT.

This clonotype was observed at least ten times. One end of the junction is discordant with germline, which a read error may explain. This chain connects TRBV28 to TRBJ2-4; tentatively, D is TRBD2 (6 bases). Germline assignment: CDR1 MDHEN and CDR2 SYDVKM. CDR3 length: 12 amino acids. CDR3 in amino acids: CASSPEGPAAFF. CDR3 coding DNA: TGTGCCAGCAGTCCGGAGGGCCCAGCCGCTTTCTTC.

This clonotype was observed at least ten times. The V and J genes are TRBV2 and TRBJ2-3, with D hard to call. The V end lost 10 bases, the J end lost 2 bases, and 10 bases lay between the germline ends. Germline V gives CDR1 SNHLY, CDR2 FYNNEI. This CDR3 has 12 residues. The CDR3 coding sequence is TGTGCCAAAAAGAAGGTCACAGATACGCAGTATTTT. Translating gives CAKKKVTDTQYF.

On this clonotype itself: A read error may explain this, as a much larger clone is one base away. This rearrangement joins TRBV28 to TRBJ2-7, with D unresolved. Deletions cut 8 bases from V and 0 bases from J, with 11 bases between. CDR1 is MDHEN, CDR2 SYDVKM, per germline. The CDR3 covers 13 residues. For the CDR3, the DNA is TGTGCCAGCGGGCCCAGAAGCTCCTACGAGCAGTACTTC. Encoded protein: CASGPRSSYEQYF. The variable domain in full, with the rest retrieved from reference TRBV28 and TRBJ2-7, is DVKVTQSSRYLVKRTGEKVFLECVQDMDHENMFWYRQDPGLGLRLIYFSYDVKMKEKGDIPEGYSVSREKKERFSLILESASTNQTSMYLCASGPRSSYEQYFGPGTRLTVT.

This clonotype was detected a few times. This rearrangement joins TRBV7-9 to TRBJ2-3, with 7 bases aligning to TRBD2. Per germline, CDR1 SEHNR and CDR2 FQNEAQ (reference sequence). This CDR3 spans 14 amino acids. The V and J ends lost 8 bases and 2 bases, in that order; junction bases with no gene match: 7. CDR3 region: CASGPSGDTDTQYF. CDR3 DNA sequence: TGTGCCAGCGGTCCGAGCGGGGACACAGATACGCAGTATTTT.

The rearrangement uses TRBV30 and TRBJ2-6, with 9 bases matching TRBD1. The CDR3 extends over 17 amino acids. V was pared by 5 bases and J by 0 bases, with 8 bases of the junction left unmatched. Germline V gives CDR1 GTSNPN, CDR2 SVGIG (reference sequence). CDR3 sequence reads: CAWGRGTGPSGANVLTF. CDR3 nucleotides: TGTGCCTGGGGCCGCGGGACAGGGCCCTCTGGGGCCAACGTCCTGACTTTC.

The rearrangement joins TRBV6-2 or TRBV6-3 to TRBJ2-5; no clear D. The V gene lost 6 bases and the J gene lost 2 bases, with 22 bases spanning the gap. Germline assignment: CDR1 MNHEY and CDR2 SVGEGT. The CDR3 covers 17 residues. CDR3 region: CASRPNDLVSRQETQYF. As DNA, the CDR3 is TGTGCCAGCAGGCCCAATGACTTAGTCAGTCGTCAAGAGACCCAGTACTTC.

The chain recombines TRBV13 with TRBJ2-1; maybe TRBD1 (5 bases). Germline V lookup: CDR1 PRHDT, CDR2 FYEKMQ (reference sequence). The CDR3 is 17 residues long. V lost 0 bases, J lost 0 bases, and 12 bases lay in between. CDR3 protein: CASSLGVGQSSYNEQFF. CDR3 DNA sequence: TGTGCCAGCAGCTTAGGGGTGGGGCAGAGCTCCTACAATGAGCAGTTCTTC.

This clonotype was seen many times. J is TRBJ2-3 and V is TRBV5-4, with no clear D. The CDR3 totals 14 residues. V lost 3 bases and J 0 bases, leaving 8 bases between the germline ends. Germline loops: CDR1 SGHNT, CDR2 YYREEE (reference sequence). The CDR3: CASSSSQSTDTQYF. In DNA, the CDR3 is TGTGCCAGCAGCTCAAGTCAGAGCACAGATACGCAGTATTTT.

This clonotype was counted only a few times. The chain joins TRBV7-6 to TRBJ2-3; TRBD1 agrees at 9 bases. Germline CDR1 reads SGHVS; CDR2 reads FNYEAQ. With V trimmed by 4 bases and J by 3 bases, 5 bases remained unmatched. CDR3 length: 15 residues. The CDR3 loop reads CASSSTGGGTDTQYF. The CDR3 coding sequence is TGTGCCAGCAGCTCAACAGGGGGCGGTACAGATACGCAGTATTTT.

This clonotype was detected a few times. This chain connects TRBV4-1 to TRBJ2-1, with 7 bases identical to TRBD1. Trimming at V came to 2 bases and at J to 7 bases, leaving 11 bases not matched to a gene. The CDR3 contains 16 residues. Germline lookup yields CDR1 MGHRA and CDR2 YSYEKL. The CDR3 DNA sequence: TGCGCCAGCAGCCAAACAGGACAGGACTTTAAGAATGAGCAGTTCTTC. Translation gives CASSQTGQDFKNEQFF.

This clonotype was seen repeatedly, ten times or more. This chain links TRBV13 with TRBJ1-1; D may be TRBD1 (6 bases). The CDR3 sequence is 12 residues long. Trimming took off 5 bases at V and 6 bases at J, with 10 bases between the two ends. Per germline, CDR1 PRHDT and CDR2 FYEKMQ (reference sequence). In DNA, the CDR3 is TGTGCCAGCAGCGAGGGGGGTGCTGAAGCTTTCTTT. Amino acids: CASSEGGAEAFF.

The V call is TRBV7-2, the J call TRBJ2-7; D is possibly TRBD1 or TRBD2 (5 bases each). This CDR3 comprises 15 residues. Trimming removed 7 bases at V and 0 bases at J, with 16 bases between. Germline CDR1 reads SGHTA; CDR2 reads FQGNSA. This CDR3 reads CASTLTAGSSYEQYF. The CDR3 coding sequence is TGTGCCAGCACCTTGACGGCAGGGAGCTCCTACGAGCAGTACTTC.

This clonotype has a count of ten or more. CDR3 sequence (DNA): TGTGCCAGCAGTTCCGAAGTTGGCAGGGGGCTGGATACGCAGTATTTT. Translated, it gives CASSSEVGRGLDTQYF. The chain employs TRBV28 and TRBJ2-3; 8 nucleotides agree with TRBD1. Trimming took 4 bases from V and 6 from J; bases not matched to a gene: 12. CDR3 length equals 16 residues. CDR1 is MDHEN and CDR2 is SYDVKM in the germline V gene.

CDR3 coding DNA: TGTGCCAGCAGTTCCGTCCCGAGGGTCAGGGGCAAGAACACTGAAGCTTTCTTT. Its translation is CASSSVPRVRGKNTEAFF. J is TRBJ1-1 and V is TRBV2; maybe TRBD1 (6 bases). V was cut by 5 bases and J by 1 base, with 23 bases left in between. The germline CDR1 and CDR2 sequences are SNHLY and FYNNEI. CDR3 length equals 18 residues.

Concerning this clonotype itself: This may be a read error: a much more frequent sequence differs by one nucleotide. CDR3 DNA sequence: TGTGCCGGCAGCGGGGACAGTCCAAGCAATCAGCCCCAGCATTTT. Its protein is CAGSGDSPSNQPQHF. V gene TRBV9 combines with J gene TRBJ1-5, with 7 nucleotides matching TRBD1. The CDR3 spans 15 residues. The germline CDR1 and CDR2 sequences are SGDLS and YYNGEE.

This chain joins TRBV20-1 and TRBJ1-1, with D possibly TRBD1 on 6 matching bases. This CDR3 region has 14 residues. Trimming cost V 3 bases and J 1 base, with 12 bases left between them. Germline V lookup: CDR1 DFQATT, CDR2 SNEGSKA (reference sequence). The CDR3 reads CSARDDRQNTEAFF. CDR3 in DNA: TGCAGTGCTAGGGATGACAGGCAGAACACTGAAGCTTTCTTT.

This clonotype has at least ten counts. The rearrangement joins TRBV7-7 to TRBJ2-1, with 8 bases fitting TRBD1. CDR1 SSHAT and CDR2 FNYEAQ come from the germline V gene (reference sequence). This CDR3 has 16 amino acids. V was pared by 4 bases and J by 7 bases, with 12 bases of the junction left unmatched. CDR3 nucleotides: TGTGCCAGCAGCTATTCCCCAGGGGGCCTTTTAAATGAGCAGTTCTTC. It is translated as CASSYSPGGLLNEQFF.

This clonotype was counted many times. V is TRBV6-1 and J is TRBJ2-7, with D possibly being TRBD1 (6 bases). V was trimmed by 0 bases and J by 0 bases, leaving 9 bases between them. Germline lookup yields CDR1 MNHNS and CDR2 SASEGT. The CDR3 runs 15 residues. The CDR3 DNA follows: TGTGCCAGCAGTGAAGCGCAGGGGTACTCCTACGAGCAGTACTTC. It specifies CASSEAQGYSYEQYF.

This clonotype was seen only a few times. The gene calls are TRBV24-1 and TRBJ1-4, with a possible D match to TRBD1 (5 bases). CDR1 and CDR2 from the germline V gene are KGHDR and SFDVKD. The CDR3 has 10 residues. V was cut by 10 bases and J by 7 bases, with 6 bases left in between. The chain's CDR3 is CATDTEKLFF. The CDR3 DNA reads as TGTGCCACGGACACTGAAAAACTGTTTTTT.

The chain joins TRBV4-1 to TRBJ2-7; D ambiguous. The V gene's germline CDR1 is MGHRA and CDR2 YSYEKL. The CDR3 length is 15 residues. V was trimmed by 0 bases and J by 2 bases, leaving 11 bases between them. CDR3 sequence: CASSQEDSTAYEQYF. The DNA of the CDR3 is TGCGCCAGCAGCCAAGAAGACTCGACCGCCTACGAGCAGTACTTC.

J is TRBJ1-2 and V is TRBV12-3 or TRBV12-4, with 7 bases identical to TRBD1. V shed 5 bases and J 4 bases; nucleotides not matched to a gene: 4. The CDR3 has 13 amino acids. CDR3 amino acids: CASSAGGGYGYTF. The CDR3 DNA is TGTGCCAGCAGTGCAGGGGGAGGCTATGGCTACACCTTC.

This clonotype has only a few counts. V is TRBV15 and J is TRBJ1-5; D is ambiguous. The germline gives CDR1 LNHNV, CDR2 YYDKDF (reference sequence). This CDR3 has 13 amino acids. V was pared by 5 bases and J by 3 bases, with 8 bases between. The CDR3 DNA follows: TGTGCCACCAGCTCGGGAGACAATCAGCCCCAGCATTTT. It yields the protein CATSSGDNQPQHF.

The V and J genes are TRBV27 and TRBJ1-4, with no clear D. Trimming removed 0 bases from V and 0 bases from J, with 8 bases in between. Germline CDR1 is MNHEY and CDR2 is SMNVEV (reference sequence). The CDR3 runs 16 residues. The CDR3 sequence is CASSLSGFATNEKLFF. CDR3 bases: TGTGCCAGCAGTTTATCAGGGTTTGCAACTAATGAAAAACTGTTTTTT.

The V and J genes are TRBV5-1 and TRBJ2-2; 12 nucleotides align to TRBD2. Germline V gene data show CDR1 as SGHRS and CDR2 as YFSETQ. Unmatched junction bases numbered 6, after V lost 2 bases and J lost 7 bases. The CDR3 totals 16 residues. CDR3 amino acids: CASSFTSGRIVGELFF. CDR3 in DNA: TGCGCCAGCAGCTTCACTAGCGGGAGGATCGTCGGGGAGCTGTTTTTT.

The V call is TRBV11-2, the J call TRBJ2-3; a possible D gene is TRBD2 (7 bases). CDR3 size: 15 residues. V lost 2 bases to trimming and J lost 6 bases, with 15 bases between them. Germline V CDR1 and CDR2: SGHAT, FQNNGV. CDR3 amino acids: CASSLKWGGGDTQYF. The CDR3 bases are TGTGCCAGCAGCTTAAAATGGGGGGGCGGTGATACGCAGTATTTT.

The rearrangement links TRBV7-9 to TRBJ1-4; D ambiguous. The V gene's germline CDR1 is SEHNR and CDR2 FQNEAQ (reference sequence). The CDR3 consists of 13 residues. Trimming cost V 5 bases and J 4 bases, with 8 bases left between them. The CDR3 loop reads CASSVDLNEKLFF. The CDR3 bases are TGTGCCAGCAGCGTAGACCTTAATGAAAAACTGTTTTTT.

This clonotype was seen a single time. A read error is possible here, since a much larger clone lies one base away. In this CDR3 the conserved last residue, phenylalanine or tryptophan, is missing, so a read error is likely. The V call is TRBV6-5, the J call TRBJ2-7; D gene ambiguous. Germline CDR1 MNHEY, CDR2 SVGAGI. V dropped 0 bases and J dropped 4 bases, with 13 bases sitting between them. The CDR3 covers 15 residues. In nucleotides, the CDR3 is TGTGCCAGCAGTTACTCGAATCTGGGTAGATACGAGCAGTACCTC. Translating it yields CASSYSNLGRYEQYL.

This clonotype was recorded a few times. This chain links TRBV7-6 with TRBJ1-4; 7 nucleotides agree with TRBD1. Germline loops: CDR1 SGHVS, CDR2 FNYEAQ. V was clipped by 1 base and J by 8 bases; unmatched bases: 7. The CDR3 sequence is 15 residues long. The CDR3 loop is CASSLDTGEEEKLFF. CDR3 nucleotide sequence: TGTGCCAGCAGCTTAGATACAGGGGAGGAAGAAAAACTGTTTTTT.

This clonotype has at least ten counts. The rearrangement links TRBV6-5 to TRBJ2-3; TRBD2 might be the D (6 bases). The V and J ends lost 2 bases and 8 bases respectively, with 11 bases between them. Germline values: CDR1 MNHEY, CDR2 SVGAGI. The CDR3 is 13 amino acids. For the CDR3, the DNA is TGTGCCAGCAGTTACAGGGAGGTTGCTACGCAGTATTTT. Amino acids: CASSYREVATQYF.